This T cell receptor (beta chain) was identified during a study of Ad26.COV2.S vaccination and SARS-CoV-2 variants. Comments on this clone: Its matching antigen is unknown.

Whole-study results and caveats: The TCR-based breadth and depth measures might underestimate overall T cell responses. Among vaccine recipients, spike-specific TCR breadth exceeded that of placebo recipients. Reported post-vaccination CD8+ and CD4+ T cell responses to spike showed substantial breadth. Recipients of vaccine and of placebo showed similar breadth of their non-spike TCR repertoires.

Germline lookup yields CDR1 SGHNT and CDR2 YYREEE (reference sequence). The CDR3 is made up of 16 amino acids. The V segment lost 4 bases and the J segment 0 bases; nucleotides outside the gene matches: 6. The data were produced by immunoSEQ multiplex PCR, yet TCRdb's version contains in-frame clones alone and is incomplete. The sample yields about 100,000 clones, roughly 80% seen once. Source: peripheral blood, taken after recovery from COVID-19. V usage is TRBV5-4 and J usage is TRBJ2-7, with TRBD1 matching 11 bases. The receptor was derived from a human donor who had recovered from COVID-19. The CDR3 nucleotides are TGTGCCAGCAGCCCGCGGACAGGGGGCAACTCCTACGAGCAGTACTTC. Its protein is CASSPRTGGNSYEQYF.